These T cell receptor beta chains were read from a single sample in a study of cytomegalovirus exposure and HLA in healthy donors. The method was immunoSEQ multiplex PCR; TCRdb's version includes in-frame clones alone and lacks a portion of them. The table lists approximately 180,000 clones. The source material was PBMCs. These receptors originate from a man aged 25-40 years in good health and CMV-seronegative. The CDR3 runs from the conserved cysteine through the conserved F or W. D genes are given only for firm matches.

v_gene	j_gene	d_gene	CDR3nt	CDR3aa
TRBV9	TRBJ2-2	TRBD2	TGTGCCAGCGGACCCTCGGGAGGCACCGGGGAGCTGTTTTTT	CASGPSGGTGELFF
TRBV9	TRBJ2-5	TRBD2	TGTGCCAGCAGCGTAGCTACTAGCGGGGGGAGGGGGGAGACCCAGTACTTC	CASSVATSGGRGETQYF
TRBV7-9	TRBJ1-2	NA	TGTGCCAGCAGCCGTGACAGGCTGGGGAGCTACACCTTC	CASSRDRLGSYTF
TRBV5-1	TRBJ1-3	NA	TGCGCCAGCAGCGTTGATCCGACAGGCTCTGGAAACACCATATATTTT	CASSVDPTGSGNTIYF
TRBV28	TRBJ1-4	NA	TGTGCCAGCACCTTCGGAGGGGTTAATGAAAAACTGTTTTTT	CASTFGGVNEKLFF
TRBV30	TRBJ1-1	TRBD1	TGTGCCTGGAGTGTACGGGACAGGTCGTACGGGACTGAAGCTTTCTTT	CAWSVRDRSYGTEAFF
TRBV19	TRBJ2-3	TRBD2	TGTGCCAGTAGTACCGGGACTAGCGGCACAGATACGCAGTATTTT	CASSTGTSGTDTQYF
TRBV16	TRBJ2-2	TRBD2	TGTGCCAGCAGCCAACTTCTAGCGGGAGGTGAGGAGCTGTTTTTT	CASSQLLAGGEELFF
TRBV28	TRBJ1-3	NA	TGTGCCAGCAGTTTATCCAGTCACTCTGGAAACACCATATATTTT	CASSLSSHSGNTIYF
TRBV28	TRBJ1-2	TRBD1	TGTGCCAGCGGGGGTCCGGGACAGGGGGCGGCCGACTATGGCTACACCTTC	CASGGPGQGAADYGYTF
TRBV5-1	TRBJ2-7	TRBD2	TGCGCCAGCAGCTATGAGCGGGAGGCCACAGCCTACGAGCAGTACTTC	CASSYEREATAYEQYF
TRBV19	TRBJ1-1	NA	TGTGCCAGTAGTATAGGCGGGGGGGCCACTGAAGCTTTCTTT	CASSIGGGATEAFF
TRBV10-1	TRBJ2-1	TRBD2	TGCGCCAGCAGCCTAGCGGGACCCTACAATGAGCAGTTCTTC	CASSLAGPYNEQFF
TRBV18	TRBJ2-1	NA	TGTGCCAGCTCACCACGCGGCTCGGGCTCCTACAATGAGCAGTTCTTC	CASSPRGSGSYNEQFF
TRBV7-2	TRBJ2-1	TRBD2	TGTGCCAGCAGCTTATCCCGACTAGCGGGGGCCGACAATGAGCAGTTCTTC	CASSLSRLAGADNEQFF
TRBV27	TRBJ1-2	NA	TGTGCCAGCTGTGTTCAGAATCCCTGCTATGGCTACACCTTC	CASCVQNPCYGYTF
TRBV5-1	TRBJ2-7	TRBD2	TGCGCCAGCAGCTTTTGGACGGGAGGGCGCTACGAGCAGTACTTC	CASSFWTGGRYEQYF
TRBV11-2	TRBJ1-1	TRBD1	TGTGCCAGCAGGGCAGGGGGCCTAGCGGACACTGAAGCTTTCTTT	CASRAGGLADTEAFF
TRBV2	TRBJ1-5	NA	TGTGCCAGCAGTGAAACTACTACGGGGGATCAGCCCCAGCATTTT	CASSETTTGDQPQHF
TRBV5-1	TRBJ1-1	TRBD1	TGCGCCAGCAGCTTGGTTACAGGGGGAAAGGGGACTGAAGCTTTCTTT	CASSLVTGGKGTEAFF
TRBV7-9	TRBJ1-1	NA	TGTGCCAGCAGCTTGGGGGCCGGGCAACCGAACACTGAAGCTTTCTTT	CASSLGAGQPNTEAFF
TRBV14	TRBJ2-2	TRBD1	TGTGCCAGCAGCCAAGTGACAGGGGTCGTATCCGGGGAGCTGTTTTTT	CASSQVTGVVSGELFF
TRBV6-5	TRBJ1-5	NA	TGTGCCAGTAAGGGGTCTGACCAAAATCAGCCCCAGCATTTT	CASKGSDQNQPQHF
TRBV6-1	TRBJ1-4	TRBD1	TGTGCCAGCAGTGAAGAAGGGACAGGGTCTAATGAAAAACTGTTTTTT	CASSEEGTGSNEKLFF
TRBV28	TRBJ1-3	NA	TGTGCCAGCAGTACACAGGGTCGGGACGGAAACACCATATATTTT	CASSTQGRDGNTIYF
TRBV5-1	TRBJ2-7	TRBD2	TGCGCCAGCAGCTCCGGGACTAGCGGAGTCTACGAGCAGTACTTC	CASSSGTSGVYEQYF
TRBV19	TRBJ2-5	NA	TGTGCCAGTAGTATTACAGGGTACGAGACCCAGTACTTC	CASSITGYETQYF
TRBV27	TRBJ1-5	TRBD1	TGTGCCACCGGGGGGACAGGGGTTACCAATCAGCCCCAGCATTTT	CATGGTGVTNQPQHF
TRBV7-6	TRBJ2-2	NA	TGTGCCAGCAGCTTAGAAGACGGGACCGGGGAGCTGTTTTTT	CASSLEDGTGELFF
TRBV7-2	TRBJ1-4	TRBD1	TGTGCCAGCAGCTCCCGACAGGGAAATAATGAAAAACTGTTTTTT	CASSSRQGNNEKLFF
TRBV30	TRBJ2-1	TRBD2	TGTGCCTGGTCTCGACTAGCGGGAGAAGATGAGCAGTTCTTC	CAWSRLAGEDEQFF
TRBV30	TRBJ1-3	NA	TGTGCCTGGAGTAATAGGTTTCCCAGGGACACCATATATTTT	CAWSNRFPRDTIYF
TRBV15	TRBJ2-5	TRBD2	TGTGCCACCAGCAGAGGGACTAGCGGGATTCGGACCCAGTACTTC	CATSRGTSGIRTQYF
TRBV6-5	TRBJ1-2	TRBD1	TGTGCCAGCAGCCGGGACAGGGATAACTATGGCTACACCTTC	CASSRDRDNYGYTF
TRBV7-9	TRBJ1-4	TRBD1	TGTGCCAGCAGCATCCCGACAGGGATGGGTGAAAAACTGTTTTTT	CASSIPTGMGEKLFF
TRBV7-8	TRBJ2-7	TRBD2	TGTGCCAGCACCACCCGGGGGGACGAGCAGTACTTC	CASTTRGDEQYF
TRBV7-2	TRBJ1-2	NA	TGTGCCAGCAGCCTCAACAGGGAACGCACGTACTTC	CASSLNRERTYF
TRBV6-5	TRBJ1-2	TRBD1	TGTGCCAGCAGCGGACAGGGGTTCTATGGCTACACCTTC	CASSGQGFYGYTF
TRBV7-9	TRBJ1-1	NA	TGTGCCAGCAGCTTACAGGGGAACGAAGCTTTCTTT	CASSLQGNEAFF
TRBV7-9	TRBJ1-4	NA	TGTGCCAGCAGCTTAAGCTTGAATGAAAAACTGTTTTTT	CASSLSLNEKLFF
TRBV19	TRBJ1-1	NA	TGTGCCAGTAGTATAGTGCGGGGGAGCACTGAAGCTTTCTTT	CASSIVRGSTEAFF
TRBV28	TRBJ1-5	NA	TGTGCCAGCAGTCTGGGGCTTGGCAATCAGCCCCAGCATTTT	CASSLGLGNQPQHF
TRBV28	TRBJ1-6	NA	TGTGCCAGCAGTTTCAGCAGGTTGCCCCTCCACTTT	CASSFSRLPLHF
TRBV4-2	TRBJ2-1	TRBD2	TGTGCCAGCAGCCAAGCGTGGAGGGGAGGGCCGGGGGGGAACAATGAGCAGTTCTTC	CASSQAWRGGPGGNNEQFF
TRBV29-1	TRBJ2-7	TRBD1	TGCAGCGTTCCCCGCGGCGTAAACCTGGGACAGGGGAAATACGAGCAGTACTTC	CSVPRGVNLGQGKYEQYF
TRBV12-5	TRBJ1-5	NA	TGTGCTAGTGGTTTGGTTGCAGGGGGCAATCAGCCCCAGCATTTT	CASGLVAGGNQPQHF
TRBV9	TRBJ2-3	TRBD2	TGTGCCAGCAGCGTAGGGGGACTAGAAGCTGATACGCAGTATTTT	CASSVGGLEADTQYF
TRBV6-5	TRBJ2-1	NA	TGTGCCAGCAGTCCGACAGACTACAATGAGCAGTTCTTC	CASSPTDYNEQFF
TRBV2	TRBJ2-7	TRBD1	TGTGCCATTTTAAACAGGGGCGAGCAGTACTTC	CAILNRGEQYF
TRBV7-2	TRBJ2-1	TRBD2	TGTGCCAGCAGCTTATGGGCTAGCGGGTTTCAGTCCAATGAGCAGTTCTTC	CASSLWASGFQSNEQFF
TRBV28	TRBJ1-1	TRBD1	TGTGCCAGCAGTTCAGGACAGGGTTGGACTGAAGCTTTCTTT	CASSSGQGWTEAFF
TRBV7-9	TRBJ2-7	TRBD1	TGTGCCAGCATGGGACAGGGCCTAAGCTCCTACGAGCAGTACTTC	CASMGQGLSSYEQYF
TRBV14	TRBJ2-7	NA	TGTGCCAGCAGCCAGGGGGGTCAAACTGCCCTGGGCTCCTACGAGCAGTACTTC	CASSQGGQTALGSYEQYF
TRBV27	TRBJ1-5	NA	TGTGCCAGCAGTTTTCGAGGTGAGGAAAATCAGCCCCAGCATTTT	CASSFRGEENQPQHF